These T cell receptor beta chains were read from a single sample in a study of OX40 agonist ivuxolimab in advanced cancers. The repertoire was sequenced with immunoSEQ multiplex PCR; TCRdb's copy has only in-frame clones and lacks some. The sample has fewer than 70,000 clones, less than 85% seen once; the top ten hold about 3.1%. Sequenced material: CD4+ or CD8+ T cells sorted from blood, taken in a trial of the OX40 agonist ivuxolimab. These receptors came from an adult with an advanced solid tumor such as melanoma, head and neck, liver or kidney cancer. Each CDR3 is given with its conserved first and last residue. A D gene is named only where the DNA matches it firmly. Size values are once, few and many counts, or a class for expanded clones, and some rows have none.

clone size	CDR3 length	V gene	J gene	D gene	CDR3 DNA	CDR3 protein
-	16	TRBV19	TRBJ2-1	TRBD2	TGTGCCAGTAGTACCCCCGGGACTAGCGTTAACAATGAGCAGTTCTTC	CASSTPGTSVNNEQFF
-	17	TRBV4-3	TRBJ2-3	-	TGCGCCAGCAGCCGAGAAGCAGGGGTGCCTAGCACAGATACGCAGTATTTT	CASSREAGVPSTDTQYF
-	15	TRBV2	TRBJ2-2	-	TGTGCCAGCAGTGGGGACGGGCCCAACACCGGGGAGCTGTTTTTT	CASSGDGPNTGELFF
-	14	TRBV15	TRBJ2-2	-	TGTGCCACCAGCAGAGTACGGGACACCGGGGAGCTGTTTTTT	CATSRVRDTGELFF
-	14	TRBV7-2	TRBJ2-7	TRBD1	TGTGCCAGCAGCGCCCGGACAGGCCTATACGAGCAGTACTTC	CASSARTGLYEQYF
-	13	TRBV4-3	TRBJ1-2	-	TGCGCCAGCAGCCTGACTGGTTTGGATGGCTACACCTTC	CASSLTGLDGYTF
once	15	TRBV30	TRBJ2-1	-	TGTGCCTGGAGTCTCTTTGGGGGGGCCTCCAATGAGCAGTTCTTC	CAWSLFGGASNEQFF
-	12	TRBV7-2	TRBJ1-4	-	TGTGCCAGCAGCTTGTTAAGGTCATCACTGTTTTTT	CASSLLRSSLFF
-	16	TRBV15	TRBJ2-5	-	TGTGCCACCAGCGAAGGGACTCACTACCCCCAAGAGACCCAGTACTTC	CATSEGTHYPQETQYF
few	16	TRBV2	TRBJ2-1	TRBD2	TGTGCCAGCACCGGGCGGGGGACCCGTTCCTACAATGAGCAGTTCTTC	CASTGRGTRSYNEQFF
-	15	TRBV5-1	TRBJ2-1	-	TGCGCCAGCAGCTTGAAGCACTCAGGCCTCAATGAGCAGTTCTTC	CASSLKHSGLNEQFF
-	13	TRBV11-2	TRBJ2-1	-	TGTGCCACTCACGGGGGTCTACGGGATGAGCAGTTCTTC	CATHGGLRDEQFF
-	15	TRBV13	TRBJ1-6	-	TGTGCCAGCAGCCTCGACACTGCAGATAATTCACCCCTCCACTTT	CASSLDTADNSPLHF
-	17	TRBV7-9	TRBJ1-2	-	TGTGCCAGCAGCTTAGGGGTCTCGTCGGCTGGGGACTATGGCTACACCTTC	CASSLGVSSAGDYGYTF
-	11	TRBV20-1	TRBJ2-7	-	TGCAGTGCTTCGGACGACTCTTACCCGTACTTC	CSASDDSYPYF
-	16	TRBV4-2	TRBJ2-5	-	TGTGCCAGCAGCCAAGAAGGGTCTAGGAATCAAGAGACCCAGTACTTC	CASSQEGSRNQETQYF
-	13	TRBV21-1	TRBJ2-7	-	TGTGCCAGCAGCTCAAACGGGGTTGGCGAGCAGTACTTC	CASSSNGVGEQYF
few	13	TRBV4-1	TRBJ1-2	-	TGCGCCAGCAGCCATACAACAGGGAGCGGCTACACCTTC	CASSHTTGSGYTF
few	15	TRBV6-1	TRBJ2-7	TRBD1	TGTGCCAGCAGTGAAGGTGGGGCAGGGGGCAACGAGCAGTACTTC	CASSEGGAGGNEQYF
-	15	TRBV6-6	TRBJ1-5	-	TGTGCCAGCACCCCAAGCGTTACCTTGGGTCAGCCCCAGCATTTT	CASTPSVTLGQPQHF
once	15	TRBV7-6	TRBJ1-2	-	TGTGCCAGCAGCTCAGGGCGGGGGGCCCTCTATGGCTACACCTTC	CASSSGRGALYGYTF
-	12	TRBV30	TRBJ1-2	TRBD1	TGTGCCTGGAGTGTACAGGGGTATGGCTACACCTTC	CAWSVQGYGYTF
-	14	TRBV28	TRBJ1-2	-	TGTGCCACCAACCAAGGACAGCCTAACTATGGCTACACCTTC	CATNQGQPNYGYTF
-	14	TRBV7-3	TRBJ1-1	-	TGTGCCAGCAGCCCAGTTGATGGGAACACTGAAGCTTTCTTT	CASSPVDGNTEAFF
-	15	TRBV7-2	TRBJ2-3	TRBD2	TGTGCCAGCAGCTTAATGGCGGGGGTCTCAGATACGCAGTATTTT	CASSLMAGVSDTQYF
-	13	TRBV6-6	TRBJ1-4	-	TGTGCCAGCAGTCCCCGGCCTAATGAAAAACTGTTTTTT	CASSPRPNEKLFF
-	13	TRBV10-3	TRBJ1-5	-	TGTGCCATCAGTGCTCTAGAGGATCAGCCCCAGCATTTT	CAISALEDQPQHF
-	15	TRBV5-5	TRBJ2-1	TRBD1	TGTGCCAGCAGCTTGACTGGACAGGGCCTAAATGAGCAGTTCTTC	CASSLTGQGLNEQFF
-	14	TRBV10-3	TRBJ2-5	TRBD2	TGTGCCATCAAGAGAGCGGGGGAAGGGGAGACCCAGTACTTC	CAIKRAGEGETQYF
-	15	TRBV2	TRBJ1-6	TRBD1	TGTGCCAGCAGTATTTTGACAGGGGATAATTCACCCCTCCACTTT	CASSILTGDNSPLHF
-	14	TRBV28	TRBJ2-1	-	TGTGCCAGCAGTTTTCTCCTATCAACAATGGAGCAGTTCTTC	CASSFLLSTMEQFF
-	13	TRBV6-1	TRBJ2-7	-	TGTGCCAGCAGTGAGTGGGTCCCCTACGAGCAGTACTTC	CASSEWVPYEQYF
-	15	TRBV7-3	TRBJ2-6	-	TGTGCCAGCAGCCTAGTGAGCTCTGGGGCCAACGTCCTGACTTTC	CASSLVSSGANVLTF
-	14	TRBV5-4	TRBJ2-5	-	TGTGCCAGCAGCACGGGCCCAGAGGAAGAGGCCCAGTACTTC	CASSTGPEEEAQYF
-	13	TRBV11-3	TRBJ2-5	-	TGTGCCAGCACCACTGACGGGGAACAGACCCAGTACTTC	CASTTDGEQTQYF
-	15	TRBV18	TRBJ2-5	TRBD1	TGTGCCAGCTCACAACGACAGGGGATGACGGAGACCCAGTACTTC	CASSQRQGMTETQYF
-	18	TRBV19	TRBJ2-6	-	TGTGCCAGTAGTAAAGGCCCGGCGGGCGAGACTGGGGCCAACGTCCTGACTTTC	CASSKGPAGETGANVLTF
few	13	TRBV11-2	TRBJ1-1	-	TGTGCCAGCAGCTTAGGCCAGAGTACTGAAGCTTTCTTT	CASSLGQSTEAFF
-	17	TRBV10-1	TRBJ2-2	TRBD1	TGCGCCAGCAGTCTGCGGGACAGGGAAACGAACACCGGGGAGCTGTTTTTT	CASSLRDRETNTGELFF
-	13	TRBV28	TRBJ1-5	TRBD1	TGTGCCAGCAGTTTCAGGGGGGATCAGCCCCAGCATTTT	CASSFRGDQPQHF
-	14	TRBV28	TRBJ2-4	TRBD2	TGTGCCAGCACGGGGGGGGGAGCCAAAAACATTCAGTACTTC	CASTGGGAKNIQYF
-	16	TRBV19	TRBJ1-4	-	TGTGCCAGTAGAGAAGGCAGACTGGCAACTAATGAAAAACTGTTTTTT	CASREGRLATNEKLFF
-	15	TRBV19	TRBJ2-3	-	TGTGCCAGTAACCTAGCCCTGGGCCCTGCAGATACGCAGTATTTT	CASNLALGPADTQYF
few	13	TRBV28	TRBJ1-1	-	TGTGCCAGCAGTTTAGTGGGCGCGACTGAAGCTTTCTTT	CASSLVGATEAFF
-	16	TRBV5-6	TRBJ2-3	TRBD2	TGTGCCAGCAGCTTTAGACTAGCGGGTCCACCAGATACGCAGTATTTT	CASSFRLAGPPDTQYF
-	15	TRBV6-1	TRBJ2-5	-	TGTGCCAGCAGATCCTCAGGACAGCGCCAAGAGACCCAGTACTTC	CASRSSGQRQETQYF
-	13	TRBV2	TRBJ1-2	TRBD1	TGTGCCAGCAGCGTAAGGACAGGGGATGGCTACACCTTC	CASSVRTGDGYTF
-	15	TRBV6-1	TRBJ2-1	TRBD2	TGTGCCAGCAACCCAGGGAGCGGGGGGTACAATGAGCAGTTCTTC	CASNPGSGGYNEQFF
-	14	TRBV10-3	TRBJ2-3	TRBD1	TGTGCCATCAGCTCCGGGACAGGGGCAGATACGCAGTATTTT	CAISSGTGADTQYF